These T cell receptor beta chains were read from a single sample in a study of cytomegalovirus exposure and HLA in healthy donors. Some clones are missing from TCRdb's copy, which holds only in-frame ones; the method was immunoSEQ multiplex PCR. In the table there are approximately 72,000 clones, roughly 78% of which are singletons. Sequenced input: PBMCs. These receptors were taken from a man aged 18 to 30 in good health and CMV-seronegative. The CDR3 runs from the conserved cysteine through the conserved F or W. The order of the fields is V gene, clone size, D gene, J gene, CDR3 protein, CDR3 DNA. A D gene is named only where the DNA matches it firmly. The listing skips clone size in some rows; elsewhere it reads once, few, many or a size class.

V gene: TRBV18
clone size: NA
D gene: TRBD2
J gene: TRBJ2-5
CDR3 protein: CASSPQGLAGGEETQYF
CDR3 DNA: TGTGCCAGCTCACCTCAGGGACTAGCGGGGGGCGAAGAGACCCAGTACTTC

V gene: TRBV11-2
clone size: few
D gene: NA
J gene: TRBJ2-4
CDR3 protein: CASSLVRANIQYF
CDR3 DNA: TGTGCCAGCAGCTTAGTGAGGGCAAACATTCAGTACTTC

V gene: TRBV19
clone size: NA
D gene: TRBD1
J gene: TRBJ1-5
CDR3 protein: CASSNGEQGLRNQPQHF
CDR3 DNA: TGTGCCAGTAGTAATGGGGAACAGGGGTTGAGAAATCAGCCCCAGCATTTT

V gene: TRBV2
clone size: NA
D gene: NA
J gene: TRBJ2-2
CDR3 protein: CASMSGVTNTGELFF
CDR3 DNA: TGTGCCAGCATGTCGGGGGTTACGAACACCGGGGAGCTGTTTTTT

V gene: TRBV6-6
clone size: NA
D gene: NA
J gene: TRBJ1-1
CDR3 protein: CASREALGNTEAFF
CDR3 DNA: TGTGCCAGCAGGGAGGCACTGGGAAACACTGAAGCTTTCTTT

V gene: TRBV7-2
clone size: NA
D gene: NA
J gene: TRBJ1-5
CDR3 protein: CASSLDRVQPQHF
CDR3 DNA: TGTGCCAGCAGCTTAGACAGGGTGCAGCCCCAGCATTTT

V gene: TRBV5-1
clone size: NA
D gene: NA
J gene: TRBJ2-3
CDR3 protein: CASSLDSTGTSTDTQYF
CDR3 DNA: TGCGCCAGCAGCTTGGATAGTACGGGGACTAGCACAGATACGCAGTATTTT

V gene: TRBV15
clone size: NA
D gene: TRBD1
J gene: TRBJ1-5
CDR3 protein: CATSRDRAQGNQPQHF
CDR3 DNA: TGTGCCACCAGCAGGGACAGGGCTCAGGGCAATCAGCCCCAGCATTTT

V gene: TRBV6-5
clone size: NA
D gene: NA
J gene: TRBJ1-2
CDR3 protein: CATRRGALGYGYTF
CDR3 DNA: TGTGCCACTCGGCGGGGAGCCCTTGGCTATGGCTACACCTTC

V gene: TRBV27
clone size: NA
D gene: NA
J gene: TRBJ2-1
CDR3 protein: CASGTGQRYNEQFF
CDR3 DNA: TGTGCCAGCGGCACCGGACAGAGGTACAATGAGCAGTTCTTC

V gene: TRBV29-1
clone size: NA
D gene: NA
J gene: TRBJ1-2
CDR3 protein: CSVPGRQANYGYTF
CDR3 DNA: TGCAGCGTCCCCGGCCGACAGGCTAACTATGGCTACACCTTC

V gene: TRBV28
clone size: NA
D gene: NA
J gene: TRBJ1-1
CDR3 protein: CASSSNPGLTNTEAFF
CDR3 DNA: TGTGCCAGCAGCTCCAACCCGGGACTGACGAACACTGAAGCTTTCTTT

V gene: TRBV7-2
clone size: NA
D gene: NA
J gene: TRBJ2-1
CDR3 protein: CASSPKVGTFASEQFF
CDR3 DNA: TGTGCCAGCAGCCCGAAAGTTGGGACTTTTGCGTCTGAGCAGTTCTTC

V gene: TRBV2
clone size: NA
D gene: TRBD2
J gene: TRBJ2-2
CDR3 protein: CASSVWLAAQTGELFF
CDR3 DNA: TGTGCCAGCAGTGTTTGGCTAGCGGCCCAGACCGGGGAGCTGTTTTTT

V gene: TRBV12-5
clone size: NA
D gene: NA
J gene: TRBJ2-7
CDR3 protein: CASGLGGGSYEQYF
CDR3 DNA: TGTGCTAGTGGTTTGGGAGGCGGCTCCTACGAGCAGTACTTC

V gene: TRBV7-9
clone size: once
D gene: TRBD1
J gene: TRBJ2-7
CDR3 protein: CSSSSTVGDRDYWEQYF
CDR3 DNA: TGTTCCAGCAGTTCCACAGTGGGGGACAGGGACTATTGGGAGCAGTACTTC

V gene: TRBV4-1
clone size: NA
D gene: NA
J gene: TRBJ2-7
CDR3 protein: CASSQDLGGYEQYF
CDR3 DNA: TGCGCCAGCAGCCAAGACCTGGGAGGCTACGAGCAGTACTTC

V gene: TRBV7-9
clone size: few
D gene: NA
J gene: TRBJ1-3
CDR3 protein: CASSPDRESGNTIYF
CDR3 DNA: TGTGCCAGCAGCCCCGACAGAGAATCTGGAAACACCATATATTTT

V gene: TRBV27
clone size: once
D gene: NA
J gene: TRBJ1-2
CDR3 protein: CASSSDGVPPYGYTF
CDR3 DNA: TGTGCCAGCAGTTCGGACGGGGTCCCCCCTTATGGCTACACCTTC

V gene: TRBV9
clone size: NA
D gene: TRBD2
J gene: TRBJ2-1
CDR3 protein: CASSVGGLAGIEQFF
CDR3 DNA: TGTGCCAGCAGCGTAGGTGGACTAGCGGGCATTGAGCAGTTCTTC

V gene: TRBV6-5
clone size: NA
D gene: TRBD1
J gene: TRBJ2-7
CDR3 protein: CASSYKGASYEQYF
CDR3 DNA: TGTGCCAGCAGTTACAAGGGGGCCTCCTACGAGCAGTACTTC

V gene: TRBV19
clone size: NA
D gene: TRBD1
J gene: TRBJ2-5
CDR3 protein: CASKTTGQETQYF
CDR3 DNA: TGTGCCAGTAAAACGACAGGGCAGGAGACCCAGTACTTC

V gene: TRBV25-1
clone size: NA
D gene: TRBD1
J gene: TRBJ2-2
CDR3 protein: CASSQTGQANTGELFF
CDR3 DNA: TGTGCCAGCAGTCAAACGGGACAGGCGAACACCGGGGAGCTGTTTTTT

V gene: TRBV25-1
clone size: once
D gene: TRBD1
J gene: TRBJ1-3
CDR3 protein: CASSASGGSGNTIYF
CDR3 DNA: TGTGCCAGCAGTGCGTCAGGGGGCTCTGGAAACACCATATATTTT

V gene: TRBV28
clone size: NA
D gene: TRBD2
J gene: TRBJ2-7
CDR3 protein: CASREAGVFYGEQYF
CDR3 DNA: TGTGCCAGCCGGGAGGCGGGAGTATTCTACGGGGAGCAGTACTTC

V gene: TRBV7-9
clone size: NA
D gene: TRBD1
J gene: TRBJ2-7
CDR3 protein: CASSGTGATSYEQYF
CDR3 DNA: TGTGCCAGCAGCGGGACAGGGGCCACCAGCTACGAGCAGTACTTC

V gene: TRBV7-2
clone size: NA
D gene: TRBD1
J gene: TRBJ2-3
CDR3 protein: CASSPTTGYTDTQYF
CDR3 DNA: TGTGCCAGCAGCCCCACGACAGGGTACACAGATACGCAGTATTTT

V gene: TRBV7-2
clone size: NA
D gene: TRBD1
J gene: TRBJ2-7
CDR3 protein: CASSFARDRASYEQYF
CDR3 DNA: TGTGCCAGCAGCTTCGCCCGGGACAGGGCCTCCTACGAGCAGTACTTC

V gene: TRBV19
clone size: NA
D gene: NA
J gene: TRBJ2-6
CDR3 protein: CASALAKGANVLTF
CDR3 DNA: TGTGCCAGTGCGCTAGCCAAAGGGGCCAACGTCCTGACTTTC